This TCR beta chain comes out of a study of tumor-infiltrating lymphocytes in localized non-small cell lung cancer. The overall study: The cohort mixed smokers and never-smokers, several histologies, and some post-neoadjuvant-chemotherapy samples.

Turning to this clone: The antigen remains undetermined.

V shed 0 bases and J shed 5 bases, with 8 bases lying between them. This CDR3 comprises 13 residues. CDR1 is GTSNPN, CDR2 SVGIG, per germline (reference sequence). Regarding the study as a whole: Only some patients had TCR sequencing, depending on available tissue.

Generated by immunoSEQ multiplex PCR, the TCRdb table keeps only in-frame clones and is missing some. Altogether 9,500 to 15,000 clones are present, around 79% being singletons, with the ten largest covering approximately 4.5%. The TCR was taken from a human donor with non-small cell lung cancer. The J gene is TRBJ1-5, the V gene TRBV30; D might be TRBD1 (5 bases). The sequencing sample was made of lung tumor tissue. Here the CDR3 DNA reads TGTGCCTGGAGTGTTGACAGCGATCAGCCCCAGCATTTT. It yields the protein CAWSVDSDQPQHF.